The present entry profiles one T cell receptor beta chain with its context. Its matching antigen is unknown. The sample is drawn from a study of cytomegalovirus exposure and HLA in healthy donors. The CDR3 loop spans 16 amino acids. Trimming shortened V by 6 bases and J by 0 bases, and 17 bases separated the two germline ends. CDR1 is WSHSY and CDR2 is SAAADI in the germline V gene. With 60 Vbeta and 13 Jbeta primers, the PCR was carried out. Measured with immunoSEQ multiplex PCR; TCRdb has only the in-frame clones, and not every one. The table includes 95,000 to 150,000 clones, 70% to 90% detected once. Findings and caveats of the study: Upon later analysis, HLA-associated TCR beta chains proved more clonally expanded than other, equally common chains. Earlier analysis looked at TCR beta V segments, and most were productive about 87% or about 30% of the time.

This chain connects TRBV10-2 to TRBJ1-1; D possibly corresponds to TRBD1 (6 bases). Sequenced material: PBMCs. The TCR was taken from a man between 18 and 29 years old in good health and CMV-seropositive. This chain's CDR3 is CASSSGGAYMNTEAFF. CDR3 in DNA: TGCGCCAGCAGCTCTGGGGGGGCCTATATGAACACTGAAGCTTTCTTT.